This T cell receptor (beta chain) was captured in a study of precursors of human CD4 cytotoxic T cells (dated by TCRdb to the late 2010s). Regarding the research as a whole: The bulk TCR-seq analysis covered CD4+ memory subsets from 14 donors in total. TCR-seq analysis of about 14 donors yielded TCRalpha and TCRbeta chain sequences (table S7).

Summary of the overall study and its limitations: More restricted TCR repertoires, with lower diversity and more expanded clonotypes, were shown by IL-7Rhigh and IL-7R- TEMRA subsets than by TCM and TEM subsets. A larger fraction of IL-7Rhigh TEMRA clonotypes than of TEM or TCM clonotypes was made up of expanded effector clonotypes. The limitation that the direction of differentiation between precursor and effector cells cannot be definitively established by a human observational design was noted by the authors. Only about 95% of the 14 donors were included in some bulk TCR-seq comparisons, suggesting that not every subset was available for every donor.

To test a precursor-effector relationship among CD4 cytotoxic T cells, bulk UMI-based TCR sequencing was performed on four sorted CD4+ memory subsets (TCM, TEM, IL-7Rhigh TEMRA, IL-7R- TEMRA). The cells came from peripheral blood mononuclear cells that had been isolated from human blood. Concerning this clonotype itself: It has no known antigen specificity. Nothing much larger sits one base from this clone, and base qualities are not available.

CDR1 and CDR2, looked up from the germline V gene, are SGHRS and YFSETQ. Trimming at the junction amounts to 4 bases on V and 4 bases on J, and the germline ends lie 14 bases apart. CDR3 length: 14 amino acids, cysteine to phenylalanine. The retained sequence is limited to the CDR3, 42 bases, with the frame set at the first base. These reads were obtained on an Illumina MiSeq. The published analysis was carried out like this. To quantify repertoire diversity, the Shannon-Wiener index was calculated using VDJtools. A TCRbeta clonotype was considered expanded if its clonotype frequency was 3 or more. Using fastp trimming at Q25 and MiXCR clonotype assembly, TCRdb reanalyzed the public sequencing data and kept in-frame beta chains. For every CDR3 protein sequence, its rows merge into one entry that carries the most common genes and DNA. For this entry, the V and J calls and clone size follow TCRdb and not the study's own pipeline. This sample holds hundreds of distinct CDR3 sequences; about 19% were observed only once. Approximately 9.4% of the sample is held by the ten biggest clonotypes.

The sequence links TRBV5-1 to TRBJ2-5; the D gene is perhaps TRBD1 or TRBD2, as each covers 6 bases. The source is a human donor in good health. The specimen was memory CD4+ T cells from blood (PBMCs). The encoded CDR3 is CASSRVRGVETQYF. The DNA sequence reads TGCGCCAGCAGCCGAGTGAGGGGGGTAGAGACCCAGTACTTC.